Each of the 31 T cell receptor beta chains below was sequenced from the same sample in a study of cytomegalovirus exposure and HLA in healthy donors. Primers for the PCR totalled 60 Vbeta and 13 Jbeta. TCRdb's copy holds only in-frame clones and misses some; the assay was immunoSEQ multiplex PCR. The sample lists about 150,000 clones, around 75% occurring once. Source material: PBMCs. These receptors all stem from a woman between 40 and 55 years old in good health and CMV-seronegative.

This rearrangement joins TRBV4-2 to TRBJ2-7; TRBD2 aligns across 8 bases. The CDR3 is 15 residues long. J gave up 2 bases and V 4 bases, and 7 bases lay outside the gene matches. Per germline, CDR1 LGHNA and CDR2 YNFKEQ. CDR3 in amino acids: CASSPGGAGAYEQYF. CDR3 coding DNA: TGTGCCAGCAGCCCCGGTGGAGCGGGAGCCTACGAGCAGTACTTC.

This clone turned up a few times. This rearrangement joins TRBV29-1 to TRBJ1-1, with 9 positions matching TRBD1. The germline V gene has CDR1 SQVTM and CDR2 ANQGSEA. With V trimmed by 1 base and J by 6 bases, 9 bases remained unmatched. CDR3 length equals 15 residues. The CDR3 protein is CSVEGGQGYSSEAFF. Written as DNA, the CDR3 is TGCAGCGTTGAAGGGGGACAGGGATATAGCTCTGAAGCTTTCTTT.

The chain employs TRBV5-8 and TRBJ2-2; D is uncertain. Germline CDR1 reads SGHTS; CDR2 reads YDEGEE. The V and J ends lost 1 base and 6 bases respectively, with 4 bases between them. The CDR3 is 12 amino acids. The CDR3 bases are TGTGCCAGCAGCTTGTCAGCCGGGGAGCTGTTTTTT. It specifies CASSLSAGELFF.

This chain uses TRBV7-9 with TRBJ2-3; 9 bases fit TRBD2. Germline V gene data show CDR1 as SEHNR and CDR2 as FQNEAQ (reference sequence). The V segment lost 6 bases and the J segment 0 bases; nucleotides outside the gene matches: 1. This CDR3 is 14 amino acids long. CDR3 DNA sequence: TGTGCCAGCAGGCGGGGGGGCAGCACAGATACGCAGTATTTT. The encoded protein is CASRRGGSTDTQYF. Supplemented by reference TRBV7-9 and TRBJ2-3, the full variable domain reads DTGVSQNPRHKITKRGQNVTFRCDPISEHNRLYWYRQTLGQGPEFLTYFQNEAQLEKSRLLSDRFSAERPKGSFSTLEIQRTEQGDSAMYLCASRRGGSTDTQYFGPGTRLTVL.

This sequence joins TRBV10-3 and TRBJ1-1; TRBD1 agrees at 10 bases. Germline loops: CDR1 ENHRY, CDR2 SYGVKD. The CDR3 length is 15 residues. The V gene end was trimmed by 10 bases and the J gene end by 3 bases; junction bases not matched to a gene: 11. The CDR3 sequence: CATRGQGISDTEAFF. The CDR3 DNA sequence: TGTGCCACGAGGGGACAGGGGATATCGGACACTGAAGCTTTCTTT.

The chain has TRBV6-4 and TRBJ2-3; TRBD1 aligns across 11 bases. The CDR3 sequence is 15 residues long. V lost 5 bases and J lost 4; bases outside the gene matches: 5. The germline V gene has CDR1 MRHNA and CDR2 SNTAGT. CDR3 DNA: TGTGCCAGCAGTAAGAAGGGACAGGGGGCAGATACGCAGTATTTT. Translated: CASSKKGQGADTQYF.

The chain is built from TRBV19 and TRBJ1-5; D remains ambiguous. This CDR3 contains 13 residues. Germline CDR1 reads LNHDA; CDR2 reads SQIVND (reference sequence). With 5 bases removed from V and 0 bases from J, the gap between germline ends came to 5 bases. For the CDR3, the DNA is TGTGCCAGTAGTGACACTAGCAATCAGCCCCAGCATTTT. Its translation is CASSDTSNQPQHF. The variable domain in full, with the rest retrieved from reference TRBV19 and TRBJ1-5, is DGGITQSPKYLFRKEGQNVTLSCEQNLNHDAMYWYRQDPGQGLRLIYYSQIVNDFQKGDIAEGYSVSREKKESFPLTVTSAQKNPTAFYLCASSDTSNQPQHFGDGTRLSIL.

CDR3 loop: CASSEQGTYTEAFF. CDR3 DNA: TGTGCCAGCAGTGAACAGGGGACGTACACTGAAGCTTTCTTT. V gene TRBV2 combines with J gene TRBJ1-1, with D maybe TRBD1 (6 bases). The germline V and J ends were trimmed by 2 bases and 3 bases, with 10 bases remaining between them. This CDR3 has 14 amino acids. Germline loops: CDR1 SNHLY, CDR2 FYNNEI.

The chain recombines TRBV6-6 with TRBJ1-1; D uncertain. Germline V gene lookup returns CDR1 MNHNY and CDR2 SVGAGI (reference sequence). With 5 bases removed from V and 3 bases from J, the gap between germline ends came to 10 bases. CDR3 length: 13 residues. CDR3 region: CASSVQQDTEAFF. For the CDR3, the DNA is TGTGCCAGCAGTGTACAGCAAGACACTGAAGCTTTCTTT.

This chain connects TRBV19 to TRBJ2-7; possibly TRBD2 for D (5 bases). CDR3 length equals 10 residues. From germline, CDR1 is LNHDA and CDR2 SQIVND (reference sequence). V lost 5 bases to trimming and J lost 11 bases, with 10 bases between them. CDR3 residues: CASSYAGEYF. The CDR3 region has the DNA TGTGCCAGTAGTTACGCGGGTGAGTACTTC. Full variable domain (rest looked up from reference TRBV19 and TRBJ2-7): DGGITQSPKYLFRKEGQNVTLSCEQNLNHDAMYWYRQDPGQGLRLIYYSQIVNDFQKGDIAEGYSVSREKKESFPLTVTSAQKNPTAFYLCASSYAGEYFGPGTRLTVT.

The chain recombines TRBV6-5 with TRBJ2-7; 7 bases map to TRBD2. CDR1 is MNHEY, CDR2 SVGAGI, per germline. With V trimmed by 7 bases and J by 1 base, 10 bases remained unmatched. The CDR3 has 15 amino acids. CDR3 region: CASKSLTSLSYEQYF. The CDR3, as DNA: TGTGCCAGCAAATCGTTGACTAGCCTGTCCTACGAGCAGTACTTC.

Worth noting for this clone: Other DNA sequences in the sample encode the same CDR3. This chain's CDR3 is CASSPRGQETQYF. CDR3 nucleotide sequence: TGTGCCAGCAGCCCCCGGGGTCAAGAGACCCAGTACTTC. The chain carries TRBV28 and TRBJ2-5; a weak D match, TRBD2 (5 bases). In germline, CDR1 is MDHEN, CDR2 SYDVKM. With 6 bases removed from V and 2 bases from J, the gap between germline ends came to 10 bases. CDR3 length: 13 amino acids.

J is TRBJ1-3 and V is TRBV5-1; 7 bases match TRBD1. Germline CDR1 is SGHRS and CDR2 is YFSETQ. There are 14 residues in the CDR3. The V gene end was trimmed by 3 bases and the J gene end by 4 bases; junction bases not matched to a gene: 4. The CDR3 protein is CASSSRDSGNTIYF. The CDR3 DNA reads TGCGCCAGCAGCTCGCGGGACAGCGGAAACACCATATATTTT.

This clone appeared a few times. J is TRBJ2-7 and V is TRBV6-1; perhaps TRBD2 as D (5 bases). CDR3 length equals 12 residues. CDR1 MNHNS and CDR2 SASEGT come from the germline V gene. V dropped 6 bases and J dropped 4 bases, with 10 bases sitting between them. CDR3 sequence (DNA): TGTGCCAGCAGCGCCCCGGGGTACGAGCAGTACTTC. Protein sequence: CASSAPGYEQYF.

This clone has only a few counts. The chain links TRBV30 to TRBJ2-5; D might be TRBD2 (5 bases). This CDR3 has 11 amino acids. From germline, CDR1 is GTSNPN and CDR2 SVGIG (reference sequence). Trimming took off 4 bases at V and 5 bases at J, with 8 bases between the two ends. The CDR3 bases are TGTGCCTGGACGACGGGGGAGACCCAGTACTTC. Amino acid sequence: CAWTTGETQYF.

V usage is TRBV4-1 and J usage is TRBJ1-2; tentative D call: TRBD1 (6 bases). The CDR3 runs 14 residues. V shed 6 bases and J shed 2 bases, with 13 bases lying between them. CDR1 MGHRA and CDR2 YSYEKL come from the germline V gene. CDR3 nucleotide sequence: TGCGCCAGCAGGCCACAGGGAAACAACTATGGCTACACCTTC. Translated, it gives CASRPQGNNYGYTF.

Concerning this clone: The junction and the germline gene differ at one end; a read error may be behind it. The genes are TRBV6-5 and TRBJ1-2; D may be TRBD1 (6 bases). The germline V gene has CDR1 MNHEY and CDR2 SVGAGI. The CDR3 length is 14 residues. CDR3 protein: CASSDSDRIYGYTF. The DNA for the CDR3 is TGTGCCAGCAGTGACTCTGACAGGATCTATGGCTACACCTTC.

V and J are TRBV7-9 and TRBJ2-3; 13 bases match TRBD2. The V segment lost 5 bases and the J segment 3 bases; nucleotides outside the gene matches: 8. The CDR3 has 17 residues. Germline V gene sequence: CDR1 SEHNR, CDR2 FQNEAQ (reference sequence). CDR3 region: CASSLWTSGRITDTQYF. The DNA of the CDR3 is TGTGCCAGCAGCCTATGGACTAGCGGGAGAATAACAGATACGCAGTATTTT.

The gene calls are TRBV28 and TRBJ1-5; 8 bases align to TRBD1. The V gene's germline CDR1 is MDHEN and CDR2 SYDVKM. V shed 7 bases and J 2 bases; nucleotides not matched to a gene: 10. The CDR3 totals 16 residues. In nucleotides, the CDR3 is TGTGCCAGCACCCAAATCGACAGGGGAGGCAATCAGCCCCAGCATTTT. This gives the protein CASTQIDRGGNQPQHF.

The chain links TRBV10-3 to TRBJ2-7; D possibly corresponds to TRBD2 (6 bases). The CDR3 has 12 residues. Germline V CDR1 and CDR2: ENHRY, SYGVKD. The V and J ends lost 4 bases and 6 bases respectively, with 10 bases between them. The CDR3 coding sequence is TGTGCCATCAGTGGAGGAGGGGTCGAGCAGTACTTC. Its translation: CAISGGGVEQYF.

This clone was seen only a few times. CDR3 sequence (DNA): TGTGCCAGCCAAGCGGGGGGGCGATACGAGCAGTACTTC. It is translated as CASQAGGRYEQYF. The chain employs TRBV6-5 and TRBJ2-7, with 10 bases lining up with TRBD2. The J segment lost 4 bases and the V segment lost 8 bases, leaving 5 bases of the junction unmatched. The CDR3 runs 13 residues. Germline V CDR1 and CDR2: MNHEY, SVGAGI.

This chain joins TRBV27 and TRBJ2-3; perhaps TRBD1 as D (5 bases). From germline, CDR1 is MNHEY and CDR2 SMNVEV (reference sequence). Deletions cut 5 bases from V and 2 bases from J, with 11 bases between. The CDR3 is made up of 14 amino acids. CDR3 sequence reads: CASSRQGATDTQYF. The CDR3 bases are TGTGCCAGCAGTCGCCAAGGGGCCACAGATACGCAGTATTTT.

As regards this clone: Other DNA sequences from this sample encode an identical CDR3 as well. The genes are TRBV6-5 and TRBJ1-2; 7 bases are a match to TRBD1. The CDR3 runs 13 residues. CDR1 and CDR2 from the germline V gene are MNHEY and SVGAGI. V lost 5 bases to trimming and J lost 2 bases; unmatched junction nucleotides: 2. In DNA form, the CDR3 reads TGTGCCAGCAGTCGGGACAGCAACTATGGCTACACCTTC. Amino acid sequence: CASSRDSNYGYTF.

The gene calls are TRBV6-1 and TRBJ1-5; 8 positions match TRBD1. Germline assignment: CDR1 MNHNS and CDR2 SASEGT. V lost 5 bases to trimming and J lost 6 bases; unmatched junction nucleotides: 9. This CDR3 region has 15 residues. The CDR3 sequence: CASSTPRGHAQPQHF. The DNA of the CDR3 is TGTGCCAGCAGTACCCCCAGGGGGCATGCTCAGCCCCAGCATTTT.

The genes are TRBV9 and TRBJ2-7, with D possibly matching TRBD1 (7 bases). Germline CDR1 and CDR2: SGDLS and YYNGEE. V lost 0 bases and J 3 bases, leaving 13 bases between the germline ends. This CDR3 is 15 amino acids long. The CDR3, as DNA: TGTGCCAGCAGCGTAGGGGGGCAGGGGGGCTACGAGCAGTACTTC. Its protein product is CASSVGGQGGYEQYF.

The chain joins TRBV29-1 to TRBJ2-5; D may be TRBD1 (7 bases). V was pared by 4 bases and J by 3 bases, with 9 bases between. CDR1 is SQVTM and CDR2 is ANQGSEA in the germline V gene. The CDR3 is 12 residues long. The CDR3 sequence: CSVVRGEETQYF. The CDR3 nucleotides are TGCAGCGTTGTCAGGGGGGAAGAGACCCAGTACTTC. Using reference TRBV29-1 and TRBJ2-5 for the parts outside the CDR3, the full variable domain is SAVISQKPSRDICQRGTSLTIQCQVDSQVTMMFWYRQQPGQSLTLIATANQGSEATYESGFVIDKFPISRPNLTFSTLTVSNMSPEDSSIYLCSVVRGEETQYFGPGTRLLVL.

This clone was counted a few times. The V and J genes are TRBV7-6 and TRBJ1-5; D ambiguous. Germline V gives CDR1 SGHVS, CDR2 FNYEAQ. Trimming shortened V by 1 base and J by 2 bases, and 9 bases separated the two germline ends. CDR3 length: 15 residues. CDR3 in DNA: TGTGCCAGCAGCTTAGGGCAGTCAGGCAATCAGCCCCAGCATTTT. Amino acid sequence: CASSLGQSGNQPQHF. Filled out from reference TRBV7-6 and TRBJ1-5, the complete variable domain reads GAGVSQSPRYKVTKRGQDVALRCDPISGHVSLYWYRQALGQGPEFLTYFNYEAQQDKSGLPNDRFSAERPEGSISTLTIQRTEQRDSAMYRCASSLGQSGNQPQHFGDGTRLSIL.

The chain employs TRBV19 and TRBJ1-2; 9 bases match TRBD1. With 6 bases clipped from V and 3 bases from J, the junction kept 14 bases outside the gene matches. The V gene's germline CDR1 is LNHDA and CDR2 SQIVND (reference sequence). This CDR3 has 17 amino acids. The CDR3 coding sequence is TGTGCCAGTAGCACCAACAGAAACAGGGGGCAGGACTATGGCTACACCTTC. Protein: CASSTNRNRGQDYGYTF.

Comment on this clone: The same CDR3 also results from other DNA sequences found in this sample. CDR3 coding DNA: TGCAGCGTTGCCGGGGGGCGAGATCAGCCCCAGCATTTT. It yields the protein CSVAGGRDQPQHF. V and J are TRBV29-1 and TRBJ1-5; D possibly corresponds to TRBD1 (6 bases). CDR1 is SQVTM, CDR2 ANQGSEA, per germline. The V gene lost 4 bases and the J gene lost 5 bases, with 12 bases spanning the gap. The CDR3 runs to 13 residues.

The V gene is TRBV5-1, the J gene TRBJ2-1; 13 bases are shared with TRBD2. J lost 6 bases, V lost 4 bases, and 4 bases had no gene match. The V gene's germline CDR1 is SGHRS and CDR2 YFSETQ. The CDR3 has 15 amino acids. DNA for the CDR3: TGCGCCAGCAGCCAACTAGCGGGAGGGCGCAATGAGCAGTTCTTC. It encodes CASSQLAGGRNEQFF.

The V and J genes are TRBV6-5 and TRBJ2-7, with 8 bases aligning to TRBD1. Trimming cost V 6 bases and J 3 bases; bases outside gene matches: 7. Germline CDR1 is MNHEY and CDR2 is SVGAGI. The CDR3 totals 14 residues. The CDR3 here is CASRDARGLYEQYF. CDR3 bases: TGTGCCAGCAGAGACGCCAGGGGGCTCTACGAGCAGTACTTC.